These T cell receptor beta chains were read from a single sample in a study of CD8 T cells in ankylosing spondylitis. TCRdb re-analysed the 5' RACE reads in MiXCR, keeping a single row per CDR3 protein. Here the sample spans about 350,000 distinct CDR3 sequences, approximately 22% being singletons. Sequenced input: blood, either unsorted or a sorted T cell fraction (not recorded which). These receptors were obtained from a male donor with ankylosing spondylitis or in good health (not recorded which). Both conserved end residues are part of each CDR3.

j_gene | v_gene | CDR3aa
TRBJ1-3 | TRBV9 | CASSEEGDGNTIYF
TRBJ2-1 | TRBV12-3/TRBV12-4 | CASTSGLAGGWNEQFF
TRBJ2-7 | TRBV7-9 | CASSFFDYEQYF
TRBJ2-1 | TRBV7-8 | CASSLEGKVLNEQFF
TRBJ2-7 | TRBV5-1 | CASSTDIGVYEQYF
TRBJ1-5 | TRBV5-1 | CASSLMAGDQPQHF
TRBJ1-3 | TRBV9 | CASRGRNTIYF
TRBJ2-3 | TRBV28 | CASSLLTSGSTDTQYF
TRBJ2-3 | TRBV24-1 | CATRLQGTDTQYF
TRBJ2-7 | TRBV5-1 | CASSLSGVGSYEQYF
TRBJ2-7 | TRBV15 | CATSRPDSGIYEQYF
TRBJ2-7 | TRBV28 | CASSLASGDYSYEQYF
TRBJ2-2 | TRBV29-1 | CSVWATPPGELFF
TRBJ2-5 | TRBV7-9 | CASSLLQGAGETQYF